This TCR beta chain was sequenced in a study of cytomegalovirus exposure and HLA in healthy donors. Study results and limitations: Later on, an analysis showed TCR association rates differing by HLA locus, with DRB1 the most and HLA-C the fewest. Later, an analysis found that common viral pathogens appeared to be linked with several of the most significant clusters. CMV serostatus was the only recorded immune exposure for donors.

This CDR3 is built from 15 residues. V lost 4 bases to trimming and J lost 5 bases; unmatched junction nucleotides: 7. Germline V CDR1 and CDR2: MNHEY, SVGAGI. Of note for this clone: Its antigen is currently unknown.

With 60 Vbeta and 13 Jbeta primers, the PCR was carried out. TCRdb's copy holds only in-frame clones and misses some; the assay was immunoSEQ multiplex PCR. The sample includes 150,000 to 200,000 clones, 76% of them seen just once. The source material was PBMCs. The sequence derives from a male donor in good health and CMV-seronegative. V gene TRBV6-5 combines with J gene TRBJ2-5, with 10 bases that match TRBD2. The CDR3, as DNA: TGTGCCAGCAGTTCGGGGGCTAGCGGGGGCGAGACCCAGTACTTC. Translated: CASSSGASGGETQYF.